This T cell receptor (beta chain) was sequenced during a study of neoadjuvant nivolumab and ipilimumab in lung cancer. The data were produced by immunoSEQ multiplex PCR, yet TCRdb's version contains in-frame clones alone and is incomplete. Of 9,000 to 10,000 clones listed, around 81% are singletons. This specimen was peripheral blood, taken before neoadjuvant nivolumab, alone or with ipilimumab. The sequence was collected from an adult with non-small cell lung cancer.

In DNA form, the CDR3 reads TGTGCCAGCAGCGTAGCTAGTAGGGAACTAGCGGTTTCCAATGAGCAGTTCTTC. Translation: CASSVASRELAVSNEQFF. J is TRBJ2-1 and V is TRBV9; 8 nucleotides align to TRBD2. Per germline, CDR1 SGDLS and CDR2 YYNGEE. Losses at the gene ends were 0 bases for V and 6 bases for J; bases not matched to a gene: 14. This CDR3 region has 18 residues.